The next 6 T cell receptor beta chains were all read from a single sample in a study of cytomegalovirus exposure and HLA in healthy donors. Libraries were prepared by immunoSEQ multiplex PCR; TCRdb keeps only in-frame clonotypes and omits some of them. Of some 170,000 clones in the sample, around nine tenths are singletons; the top ten hold roughly 1.4%. Specimen: PBMCs. The receptors shown here come from a woman aged 25 to 39 in good health and CMV-seronegative.

J is TRBJ1-4 and V is TRBV4-3; D not certain. The CDR3 is 16 amino acids. V was trimmed by 6 bases and J by 5 bases, leaving 19 bases between them. Germline V gene lookup returns CDR1 LGHNA and CDR2 YSLEER. The CDR3 region has the DNA TGCGCCAGCAGTATGAATTCGAAACCCCTAAATGAAAAACTGTTTTTT. Translated, it gives CASSMNSKPLNEKLFF.

The CDR3 region has the DNA TGTGCCTGGAGTCCGGGATTCTACGAGCAGTACTTC. It is translated as CAWSPGFYEQYF. The chain combines TRBV30 with TRBJ2-7, with D possibly being TRBD2 (5 bases). Per the germline V gene, CDR1 is GTSNPN and CDR2 is SVGIG (reference sequence). V was cut by 2 bases and J by 3 bases, with 8 bases left in between. The CDR3 has 12 residues.

This chain uses TRBV30 with TRBJ2-1; 7 positions match TRBD1. Germline lookup yields CDR1 GTSNPN and CDR2 SVGIG (reference sequence). V lost 4 bases, J lost 8 bases, and 11 bases stayed unmatched. The CDR3 totals 14 residues. The CDR3 DNA reads as TGTGCCTGGACGCAAGGACAGGTGGTCGATGAGCAGTTCTTC. Translated, it gives CAWTQGQVVDEQFF.

This chain uses TRBV6-1 with TRBJ2-2; D not resolved. The CDR3 extends over 15 amino acids. V was cut by 2 bases and J by 3 bases, with 10 bases left in between. CDR1 and CDR2 from the germline V gene are MNHNS and SASEGT. The CDR3 DNA follows: TGTGCCAGCAGTGAAATAGATTGGTACACCGGGGAGCTGTTTTTT. Translated: CASSEIDWYTGELFF.

The rearrangement uses TRBV2 and TRBJ2-2, with a tentative D call TRBD2 (6 bases). Germline V gene sequence: CDR1 SNHLY, CDR2 FYNNEI. This CDR3 spans 14 amino acids. Trimming pared 5 bases from V and 3 bases from J, leaving 10 bases between. Here the CDR3 DNA reads TGTGCCAGCAGTCGAGAGCGGGACACCGGGGAGCTGTTTTTT. Translated: CASSRERDTGELFF.

The J gene is TRBJ1-2, the V gene TRBV10-3; D perhaps matches TRBD1 (5 bases). The CDR3 has 13 residues. Germline V gene lookup returns CDR1 ENHRY and CDR2 SYGVKD. Trimming removed 4 bases from V and 1 base from J, with 7 bases in between. CDR3 DNA sequence: TGTGCCATCAGTGTTGACAGTAACTATGGCTACACCTTC. Translated, it gives CAISVDSNYGYTF.